The 3 T cell receptor beta chains reported below all come from one sample, sequenced in a study of blood T cell repertoires in COVID-19. Repertoires were generated with immunoSEQ multiplex PCR, while TCRdb's copy carries only in-frame clones and drops some. The table has approximately 260,000 clones, 80% to 90% seen once. What was sequenced was peripheral blood. Receptors originate from a woman in her 70s with COVID-19, enrolled during active disease.

This clone was observed a few times. In the same sample, other DNA sequences code for this CDR3. The rearrangement links TRBV28 to TRBJ1-2, with D unresolved. The CDR3 extends over 12 amino acids. V was pared by 3 bases and J by 2 bases, with 4 bases between. The germline V gene has CDR1 MDHEN and CDR2 SYDVKM. The CDR3 here is CASSFRNYGYTF. CDR3 coding DNA: TGTGCCAGCAGTTTTAGAAACTATGGCTACACCTTC.

CDR3 region: CASSPPLDSYNEQFF. CDR3 in DNA: TGCGCCAGCAGCCCGCCCTTAGACAGCTACAATGAGCAGTTCTTC. The chain joins TRBV5-1 to TRBJ2-1; tentatively, D is TRBD1 (5 bases). Trimming removed 4 bases at V and 3 bases at J, with 14 bases between. Per the germline V gene, CDR1 is SGHRS and CDR2 is YFSETQ. The CDR3 extends over 15 amino acids.

This chain joins TRBV27 and TRBJ1-6; the D is unclear. Germline CDR1 is MNHEY and CDR2 is SMNVEV (reference sequence). The CDR3 is 12 residues long. V lost 5 bases and J 8 bases, leaving 7 bases between the germline ends. Here the CDR3 reads CASSPQYSPLHF. In DNA form, the CDR3 reads TGTGCCAGCAGTCCTCAGTATTCACCCCTCCACTTT.